This T cell receptor (beta chain) originates from a study of blood T cell repertoires in COVID-19 (dated by TCRdb to 2020 to 2022). Looking at the study overall: Samples from collaborators originated in the United States, Italy and Spain and spanned both the acute and convalescent phases of COVID-19. The material from the prospective study consisted of cDNA or gDNA derived from T cells, B-cell-depleted T cells, or PBMCs. The dataset comprised deeply sampled blood TCRbeta repertoires from subjects exposed to, actively infected with, or recovered from COVID-19. The repertoires were released in a freely available public database intended as a resource for research on the immune response to SARS-CoV-2. The samples were drawn from the first 160 participants of the ongoing ImmuneRACE study and from under 1,500 subjects provided by 6 global collaborators. Sample metadata almost always included a de-identified subject ID, COVID-19 status, age in years and sex. HLA class I and class II types, where available, came from metadata supplied by the sample provider rather than from assay-based typing.

As to this clone: Its antigen is not yet known. The record has no base qualities; no much larger clone is one base away.

The cysteine opens and the phenylalanine closes a CDR3 of 14 amino acids. The retained sequence is limited to the CDR3, 42 bases, with the frame set at the first base. In the germline V gene (reference sequence), CDR1 corresponds to WNHNN and CDR2 to SYGVQD. The junction carries 15 bases between V and J, which are trimmed by 4 bases and 5 bases respectively. What the study reported, not specific to this receptor: The quantity of clinical and demographic metadata differed by source and by participant and was supplied without curation.

TCRbeta CDR3 regions were amplified from genomic DNA using the immunoSEQ Assay, a bias-controlled multiplex PCR. The source study handled its data this way. Nucleated cell counts per sample were estimated from amplification of reference gene primers within the assay. To quantify the absolute abundance of each unique TCRbeta CDR3 rearrangement, sequence reads were collapsed and filtered. For each sample, productive Simpson clonality was calculated by taking the square root of Simpson's diversity index across productive rearrangements. TCRdb stores this immuneACCESS table with in-frame sequences only. Part of the clones is absent; in the studies checked, under half of the shortfall reflects unresolved V genes, and no reason is known for the rest. V, J and clone size were drawn from that table, and D and trimming were deduced from the DNA. Counted in this sample were about 100,000 clones; approximately 86% of them appeared once. The ten largest account for around 3% of the sample.

Each collaborating institution followed its own protocols to collect whole blood in K2EDTA tubes. For TCRbeta analysis, collaborators shipped samples in one of three forms: frozen whole blood, isolated PBMCs, or DNA extracted from either of those sample types. The sequence joins TRBV10-1 to TRBJ2-7; the D region possibly corresponds to TRBD2 (5 bases align). Sequencing input: peripheral blood. The receptor comes from a middle-aged man with active or convalescent COVID-19. The CDR3 region has the sequence CASSGRGSVHEQYF. The DNA sequence follows: TGCGCCAGCAGTGGTCGGGGTTCGGTCCACGAGCAGTACTTC.